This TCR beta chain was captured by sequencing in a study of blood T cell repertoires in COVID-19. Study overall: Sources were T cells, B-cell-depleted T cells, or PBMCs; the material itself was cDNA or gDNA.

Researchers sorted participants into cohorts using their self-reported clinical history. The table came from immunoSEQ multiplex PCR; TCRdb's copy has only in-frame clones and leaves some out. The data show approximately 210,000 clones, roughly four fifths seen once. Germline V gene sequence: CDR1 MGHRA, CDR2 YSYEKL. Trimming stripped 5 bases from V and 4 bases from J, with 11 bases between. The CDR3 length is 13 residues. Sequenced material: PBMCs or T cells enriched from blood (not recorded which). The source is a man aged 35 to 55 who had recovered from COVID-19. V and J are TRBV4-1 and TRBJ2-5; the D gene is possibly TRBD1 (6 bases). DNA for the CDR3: TGCGCCAGCAGCTCCTCAGGGGCAGAGACCCAGTACTTC. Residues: CASSSSGAETQYF.